The entry below gives a single T cell receptor (beta chain) sequence along with its context. Here immunoSEQ multiplex PCR was the method, and the copy in TCRdb shows in-frame clones only, minus some. In the table there are some 15,000 clones, about 89% of which are singletons. The entry originates in a study of blood T cell repertoires in COVID-19. V lost 8 bases and J lost 2, with 12 bases in between. CDR1 and CDR2 from the germline V gene are MRHNA and SNTAGT. This CDR3 is 14 amino acids long. The sequenced sample consisted of peripheral blood. The receptor's source is a woman aged 70-85 years in a cohort sampled during active or convalescent COVID-19. The chain combines TRBV6-4 with TRBJ2-2; possibly TRBD1 for D (6 bases). The CDR3: CASSRQANTGELFF. Written as DNA, the CDR3 is TGTGCCAGCTCGCGACAGGCAAACACCGGGGAGCTGTTTTTT.